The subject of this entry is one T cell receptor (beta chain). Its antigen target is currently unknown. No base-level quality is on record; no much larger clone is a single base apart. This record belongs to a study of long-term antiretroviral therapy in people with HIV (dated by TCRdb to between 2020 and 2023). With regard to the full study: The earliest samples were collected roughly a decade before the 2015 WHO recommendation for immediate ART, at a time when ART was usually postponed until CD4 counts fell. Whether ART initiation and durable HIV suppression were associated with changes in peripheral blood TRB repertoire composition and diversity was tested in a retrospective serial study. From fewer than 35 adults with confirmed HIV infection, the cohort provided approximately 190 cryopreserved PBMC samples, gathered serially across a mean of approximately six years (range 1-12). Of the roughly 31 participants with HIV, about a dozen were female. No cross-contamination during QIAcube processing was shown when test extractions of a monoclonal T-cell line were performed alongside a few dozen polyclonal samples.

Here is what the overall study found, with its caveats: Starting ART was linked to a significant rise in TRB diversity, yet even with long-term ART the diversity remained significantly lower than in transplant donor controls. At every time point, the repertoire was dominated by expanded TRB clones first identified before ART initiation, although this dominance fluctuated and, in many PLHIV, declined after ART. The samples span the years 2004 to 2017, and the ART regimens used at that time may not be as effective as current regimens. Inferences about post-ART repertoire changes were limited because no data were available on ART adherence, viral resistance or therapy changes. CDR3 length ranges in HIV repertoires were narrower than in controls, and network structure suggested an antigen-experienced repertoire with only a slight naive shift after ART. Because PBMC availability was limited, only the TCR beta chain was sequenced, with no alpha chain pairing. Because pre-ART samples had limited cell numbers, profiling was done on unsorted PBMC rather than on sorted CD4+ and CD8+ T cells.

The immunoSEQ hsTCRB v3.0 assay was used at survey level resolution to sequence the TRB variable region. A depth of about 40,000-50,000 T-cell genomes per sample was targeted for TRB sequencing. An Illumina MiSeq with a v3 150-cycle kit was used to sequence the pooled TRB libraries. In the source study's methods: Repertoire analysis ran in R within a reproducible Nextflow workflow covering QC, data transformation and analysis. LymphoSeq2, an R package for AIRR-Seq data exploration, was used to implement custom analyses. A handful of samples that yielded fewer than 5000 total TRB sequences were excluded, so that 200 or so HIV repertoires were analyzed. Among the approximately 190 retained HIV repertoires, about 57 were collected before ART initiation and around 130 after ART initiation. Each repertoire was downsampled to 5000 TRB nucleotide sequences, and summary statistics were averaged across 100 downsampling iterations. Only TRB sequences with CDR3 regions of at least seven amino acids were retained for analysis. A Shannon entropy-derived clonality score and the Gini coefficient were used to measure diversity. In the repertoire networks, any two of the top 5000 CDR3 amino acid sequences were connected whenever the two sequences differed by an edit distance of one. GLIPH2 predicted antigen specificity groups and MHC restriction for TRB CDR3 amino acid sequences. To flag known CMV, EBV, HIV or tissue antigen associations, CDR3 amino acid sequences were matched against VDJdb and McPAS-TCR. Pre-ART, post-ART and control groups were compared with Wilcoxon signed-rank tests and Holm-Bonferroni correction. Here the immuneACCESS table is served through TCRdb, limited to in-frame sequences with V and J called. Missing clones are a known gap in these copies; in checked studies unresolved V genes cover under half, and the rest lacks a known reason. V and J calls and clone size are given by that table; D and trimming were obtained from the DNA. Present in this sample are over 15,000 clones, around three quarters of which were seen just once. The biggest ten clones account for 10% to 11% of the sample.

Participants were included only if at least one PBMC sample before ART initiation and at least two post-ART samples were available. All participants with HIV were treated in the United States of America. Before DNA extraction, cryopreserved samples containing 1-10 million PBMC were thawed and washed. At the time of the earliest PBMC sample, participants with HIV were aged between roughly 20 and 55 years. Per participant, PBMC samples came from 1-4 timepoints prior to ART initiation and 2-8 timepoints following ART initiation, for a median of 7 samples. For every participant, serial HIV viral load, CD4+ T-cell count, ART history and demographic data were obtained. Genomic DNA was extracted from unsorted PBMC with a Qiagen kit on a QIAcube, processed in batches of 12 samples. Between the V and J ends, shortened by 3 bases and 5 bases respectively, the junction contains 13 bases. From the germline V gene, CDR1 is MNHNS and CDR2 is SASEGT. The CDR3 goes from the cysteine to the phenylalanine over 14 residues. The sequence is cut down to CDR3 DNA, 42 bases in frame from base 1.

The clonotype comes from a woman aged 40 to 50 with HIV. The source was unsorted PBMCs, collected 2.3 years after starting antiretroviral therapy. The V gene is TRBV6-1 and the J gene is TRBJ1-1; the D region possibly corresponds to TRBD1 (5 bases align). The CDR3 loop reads CASSDQGGKTEAFF. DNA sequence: TGTGCCAGCAGTGATCAGGGAGGGAAAACTGAAGCTTTCTTT.